The present T cell receptor beta chain was sequenced within a study of identical twins. Study-wide results and limits: Abundant beta clonotypes from cord blood had fewer insertions, unlike memory repertoires, which showed none.

Unique molecular identifiers were in the cDNA, with template-switch universal primer binding. In TCRdb, the 5' RACE reads were re-called with MiXCR into one record per CDR3 protein. Of around 1.7 million distinct CDR3 sequences in the sample, 32% were seen once. Germline V lookup: CDR1 MNHEY, CDR2 SVGAGI. Germline trimming cut 6 bases from V and 3 bases from J; bases unmatched to any gene: 3. The CDR3 has 14 amino acids. This clonotype has more than one count but fewer than ten. Its specificity is not known. The sequence was collected from a newborn girl in good health. The sequenced sample was cord blood. V and J are TRBV6-5 and TRBJ2-2; 8 bases agree with TRBD1. The CDR3 loop reads CASSQGAYTGELFF. CDR3 DNA sequence: TGTGCCAGCAGCCAGGGGGCGTACACCGGGGAGCTGTTTTTT.